Given below is one T cell receptor beta chain in context. These data are taken from a study of shared clonotypes between healthy human individuals. Germline lookup yields CDR1 SGHTA and CDR2 FQGNSA. The V and J ends lost 3 bases and 2 bases respectively, with 11 bases between them. The CDR3 covers 15 residues. Assay execution proceeded at the deep level. Here immunoSEQ multiplex PCR was the method, and the copy in TCRdb shows in-frame clones only, minus some. Among some 2 million clones listed, 90% to 95% were seen once. The specimen was naive CD4+ T cells sorted from blood. Subset of the sample: CD45RA+ positively selected. This clonotype was obtained from a man aged 18 to 30 in good health. V is TRBV7-2 and J is TRBJ1-5; D is possibly TRBD1 (6 bases). CDR3 DNA sequence: TGTGCCAGCAGCTTCGGCGGGGGCGGCAATCAGCCCCAGCATTTT. It is translated as CASSFGGGGNQPQHF.